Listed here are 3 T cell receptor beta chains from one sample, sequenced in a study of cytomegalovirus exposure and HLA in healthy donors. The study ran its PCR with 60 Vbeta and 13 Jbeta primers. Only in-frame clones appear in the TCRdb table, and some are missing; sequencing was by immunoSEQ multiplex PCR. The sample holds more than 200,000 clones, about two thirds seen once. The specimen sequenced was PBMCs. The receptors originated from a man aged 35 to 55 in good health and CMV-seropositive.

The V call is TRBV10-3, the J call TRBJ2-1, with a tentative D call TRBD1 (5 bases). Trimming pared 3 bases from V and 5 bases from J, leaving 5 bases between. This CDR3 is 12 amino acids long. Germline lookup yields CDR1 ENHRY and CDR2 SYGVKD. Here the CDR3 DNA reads TGTGCCATCAGTGACAGGGACAATGAGCAGTTCTTC. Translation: CAISDRDNEQFF.

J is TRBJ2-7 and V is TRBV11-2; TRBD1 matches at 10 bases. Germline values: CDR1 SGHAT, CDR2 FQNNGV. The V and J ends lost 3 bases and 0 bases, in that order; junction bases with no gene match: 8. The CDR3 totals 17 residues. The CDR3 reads CASSFSLGQGISYEQYF. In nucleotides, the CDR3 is TGTGCCAGCAGCTTTTCGTTGGGACAGGGGATCTCCTACGAGCAGTACTTC.

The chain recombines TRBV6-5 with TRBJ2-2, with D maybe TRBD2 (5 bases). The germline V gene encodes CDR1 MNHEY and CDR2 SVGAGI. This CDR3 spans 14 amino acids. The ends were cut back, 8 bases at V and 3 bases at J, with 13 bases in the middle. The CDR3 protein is CASGRLPYTGELFF. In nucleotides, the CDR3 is TGTGCCAGCGGGCGACTACCCTACACCGGGGAGCTGTTTTTT.